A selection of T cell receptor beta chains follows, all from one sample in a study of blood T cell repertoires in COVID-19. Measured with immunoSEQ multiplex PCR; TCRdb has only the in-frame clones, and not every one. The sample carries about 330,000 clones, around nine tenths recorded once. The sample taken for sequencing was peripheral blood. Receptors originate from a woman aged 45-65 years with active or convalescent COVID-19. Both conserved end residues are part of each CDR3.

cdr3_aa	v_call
CASSPGTGSETQYF	TRBV18
CASTSGGDANTQYF	TRBV7-2
CASKTNGQSYEQYF	TRBV2
CASRPQGMANEKLFF	TRBV6-5
CASPPVDRNTGELFF	TRBV18
CASSLSGVETQYF	TRBV7-3
CASSELAAAYEQYF	TRBV25-1
CASSSRRGNTEAFF	TRBV27
CASSLVSGSPGDPDTQYF	TRBV7-2
CSVGGRLQFDGYTF	TRBV29-1
CASSLRQDIYGYTF	TRBV7-3
CAISAGQGAGQPQHF	TRBV10-3
CASSPGVGEAFF	TRBV7-2
CASSLEGRSNYGYTF	TRBV5-8
CASSIGLGLGTEAFF	TRBV19
CASGLGVSVVQGEQFF	TRBV12-5
CASGGTSGPTDTQYF	TRBV12-5
CASSLVQVPDTQYF	TRBV27
CASSEQIRDSSYNEQFF	TRBV18
CASSLQGEAFF	TRBV7-9
CASTLGENTEAFF	TRBV5-1
CASSFAKSPSYEQYF	TRBV7-2
CASSPSGALDYGYTF	TRBV18
CASSPLAGQGAFWSEKLFF	TRBV7-9